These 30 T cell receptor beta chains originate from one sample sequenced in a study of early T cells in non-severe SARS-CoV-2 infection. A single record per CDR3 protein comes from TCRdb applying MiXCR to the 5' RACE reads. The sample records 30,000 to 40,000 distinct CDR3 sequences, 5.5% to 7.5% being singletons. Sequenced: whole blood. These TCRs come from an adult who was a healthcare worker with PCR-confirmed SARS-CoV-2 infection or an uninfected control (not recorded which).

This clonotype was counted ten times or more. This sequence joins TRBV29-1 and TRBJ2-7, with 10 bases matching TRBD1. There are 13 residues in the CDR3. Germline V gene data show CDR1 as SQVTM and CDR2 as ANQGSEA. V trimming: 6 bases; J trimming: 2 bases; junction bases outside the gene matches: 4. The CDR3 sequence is CSVSGTGAYEQYF. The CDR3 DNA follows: TGCAGCGTGTCCGGGACAGGGGCCTACGAGCAGTACTTC.

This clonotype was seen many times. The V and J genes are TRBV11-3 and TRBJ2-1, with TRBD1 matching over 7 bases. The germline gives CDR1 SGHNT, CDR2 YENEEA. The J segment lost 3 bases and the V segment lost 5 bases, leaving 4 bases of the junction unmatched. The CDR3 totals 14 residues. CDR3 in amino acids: CASSQGQSYNEQFF. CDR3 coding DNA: TGTGCCAGCAGCCAGGGACAGAGCTACAATGAGCAGTTCTTC.

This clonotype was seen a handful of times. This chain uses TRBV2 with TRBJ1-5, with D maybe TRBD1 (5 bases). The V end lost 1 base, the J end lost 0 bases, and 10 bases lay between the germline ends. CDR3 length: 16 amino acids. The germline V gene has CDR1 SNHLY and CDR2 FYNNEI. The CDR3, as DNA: TGTGCCAGCAGTGAAGAGGCAGGGATTAGCAATCAGCCCCAGCATTTT. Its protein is CASSEEAGISNQPQHF.

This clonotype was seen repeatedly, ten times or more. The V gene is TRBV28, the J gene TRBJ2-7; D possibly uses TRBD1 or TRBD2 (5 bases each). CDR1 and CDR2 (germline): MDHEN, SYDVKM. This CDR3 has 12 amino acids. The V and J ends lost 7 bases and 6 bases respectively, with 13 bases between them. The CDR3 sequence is CASTPLRGEQYF. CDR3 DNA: TGTGCCAGCACTCCGTTGAGGGGCGAGCAGTACTTC.

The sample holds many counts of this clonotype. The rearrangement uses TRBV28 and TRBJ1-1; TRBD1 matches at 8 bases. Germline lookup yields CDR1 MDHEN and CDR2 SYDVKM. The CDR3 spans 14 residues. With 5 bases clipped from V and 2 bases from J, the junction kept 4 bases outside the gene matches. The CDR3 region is CASSNRGGNTEAFF. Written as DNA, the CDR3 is TGTGCCAGCAGTAACAGGGGGGGTAACACTGAAGCTTTCTTT. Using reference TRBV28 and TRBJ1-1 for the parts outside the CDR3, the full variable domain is DVKVTQSSRYLVKRTGEKVFLECVQDMDHENMFWYRQDPGLGLRLIYFSYDVKMKEKGDIPEGYSVSREKKERFSLILESASTNQTSMYLCASSNRGGNTEAFFGQGTRLTVV.

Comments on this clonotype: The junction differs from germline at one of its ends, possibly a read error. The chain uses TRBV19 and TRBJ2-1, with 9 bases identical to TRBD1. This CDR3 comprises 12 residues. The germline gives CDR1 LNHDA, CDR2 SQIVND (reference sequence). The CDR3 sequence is CASRPDRGGQSF. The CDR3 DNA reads TGTGCCAGTAGACCAGACAGGGGGGGGCAGTCCTTC.

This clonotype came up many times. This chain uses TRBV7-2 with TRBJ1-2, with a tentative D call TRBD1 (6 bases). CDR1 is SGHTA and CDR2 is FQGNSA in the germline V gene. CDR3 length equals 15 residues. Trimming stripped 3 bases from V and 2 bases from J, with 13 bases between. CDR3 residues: CASSFREQGNYGYTF. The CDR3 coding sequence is TGTGCCAGCAGCTTTAGAGAACAGGGAAACTATGGCTACACCTTC.

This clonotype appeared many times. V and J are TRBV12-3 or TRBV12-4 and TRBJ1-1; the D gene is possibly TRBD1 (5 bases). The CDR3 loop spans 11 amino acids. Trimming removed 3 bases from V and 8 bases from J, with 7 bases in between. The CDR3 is CASSLGTEAFF. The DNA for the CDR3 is TGTGCCAGCAGTTTGGGGACCGAAGCTTTCTTT.

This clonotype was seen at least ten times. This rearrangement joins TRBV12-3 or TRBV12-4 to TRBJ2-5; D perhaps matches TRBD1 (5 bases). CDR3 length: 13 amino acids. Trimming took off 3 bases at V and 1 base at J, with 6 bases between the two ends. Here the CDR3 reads CASSFRAQETQYF. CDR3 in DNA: TGTGCCAGCAGTTTCAGGGCCCAAGAGACCCAGTACTTC.

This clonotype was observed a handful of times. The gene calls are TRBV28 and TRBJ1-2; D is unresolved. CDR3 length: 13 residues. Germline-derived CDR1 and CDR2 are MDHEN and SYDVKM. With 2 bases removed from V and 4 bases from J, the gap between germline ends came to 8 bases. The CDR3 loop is CASSLLGRYGYTF. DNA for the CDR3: TGTGCCAGCAGTTTACTAGGCCGCTATGGCTACACCTTC.

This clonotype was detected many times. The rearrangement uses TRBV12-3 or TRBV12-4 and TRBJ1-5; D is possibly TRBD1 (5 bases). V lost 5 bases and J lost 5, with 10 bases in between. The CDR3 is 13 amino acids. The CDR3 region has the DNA TGTGCCAGCAGTCAGGGAAATTATCAGCCCCAGCATTTT. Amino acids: CASSQGNYQPQHF.

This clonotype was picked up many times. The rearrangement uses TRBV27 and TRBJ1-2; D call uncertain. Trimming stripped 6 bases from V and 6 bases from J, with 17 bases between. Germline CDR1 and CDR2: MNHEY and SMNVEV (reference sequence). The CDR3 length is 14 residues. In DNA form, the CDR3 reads TGTGCCAGCAGCCCTACGGACGGCAGGAATGGCTACACCTTC. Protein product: CASSPTDGRNGYTF.

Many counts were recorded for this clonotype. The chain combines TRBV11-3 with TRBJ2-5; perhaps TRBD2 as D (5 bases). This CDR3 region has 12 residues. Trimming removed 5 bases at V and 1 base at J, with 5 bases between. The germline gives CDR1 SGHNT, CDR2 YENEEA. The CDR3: CASSRGQETQYF. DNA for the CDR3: TGTGCCAGCAGCCGGGGCCAAGAGACCCAGTACTTC.

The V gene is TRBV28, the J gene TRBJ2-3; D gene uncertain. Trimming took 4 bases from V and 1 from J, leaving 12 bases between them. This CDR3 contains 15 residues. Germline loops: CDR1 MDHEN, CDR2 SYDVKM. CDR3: CASSSQGGRTDTQYF. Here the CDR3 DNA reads TGTGCCAGCAGTTCCCAAGGCGGCCGCACAGATACGCAGTATTTT.

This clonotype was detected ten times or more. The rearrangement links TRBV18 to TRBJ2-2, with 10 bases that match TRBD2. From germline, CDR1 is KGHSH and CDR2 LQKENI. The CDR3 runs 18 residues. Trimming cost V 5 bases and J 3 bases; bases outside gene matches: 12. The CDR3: CASSSSSSGGADTGELFF. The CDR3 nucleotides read TGTGCCAGCTCATCCTCTTCAAGCGGGGGGGCCGACACCGGGGAGCTGTTTTTT.

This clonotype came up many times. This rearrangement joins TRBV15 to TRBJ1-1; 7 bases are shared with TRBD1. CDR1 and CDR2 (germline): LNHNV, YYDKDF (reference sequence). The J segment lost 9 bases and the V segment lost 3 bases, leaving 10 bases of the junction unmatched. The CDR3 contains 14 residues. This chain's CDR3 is CATSRDPGTAKAFF. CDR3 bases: TGTGCCACCAGCAGGGACCCCGGGACAGCAAAAGCTTTCTTT. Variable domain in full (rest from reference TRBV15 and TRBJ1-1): DAMVIQNPRYQVTQFGKPVTLSCSQTLNHNVMYWYQQKSSQAPKLLFHYYDKDFNNEADTPDNFQSRRPNTSFCFLDIRSPGLGDTAMYLCATSRDPGTAKAFFGQGTRLTVV.

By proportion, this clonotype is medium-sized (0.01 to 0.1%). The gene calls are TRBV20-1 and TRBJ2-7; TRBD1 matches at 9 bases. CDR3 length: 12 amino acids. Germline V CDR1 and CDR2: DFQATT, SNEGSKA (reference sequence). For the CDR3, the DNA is TGCAGCGCATTGGACAGGGGATTGGAGCAGTACTTC. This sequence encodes CSALDRGLEQYF.

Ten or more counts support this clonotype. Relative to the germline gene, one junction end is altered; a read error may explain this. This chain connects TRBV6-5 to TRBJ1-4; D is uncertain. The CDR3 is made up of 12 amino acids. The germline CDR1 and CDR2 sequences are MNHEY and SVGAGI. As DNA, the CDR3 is TGTGCCAGCAGTGCCTCAGGAGAAAGACTGTTTTTT. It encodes CASSASGERLFF.

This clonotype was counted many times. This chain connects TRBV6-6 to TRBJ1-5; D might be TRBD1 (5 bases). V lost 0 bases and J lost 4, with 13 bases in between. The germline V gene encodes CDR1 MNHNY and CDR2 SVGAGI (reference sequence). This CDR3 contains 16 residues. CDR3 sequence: CASSYSSGPMNQPQHF. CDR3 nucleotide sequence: TGTGCCAGCAGTTACTCGTCGGGACCTATGAATCAGCCCCAGCATTTT.

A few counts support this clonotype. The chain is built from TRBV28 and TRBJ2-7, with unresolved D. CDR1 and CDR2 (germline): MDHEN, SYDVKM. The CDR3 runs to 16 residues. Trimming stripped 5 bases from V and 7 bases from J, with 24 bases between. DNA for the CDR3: TGTGCCAGCAGTCCATCGGGTCCTAGTCTGGGGTGGGAGCAGTACTTC. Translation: CASSPSGPSLGWEQYF.

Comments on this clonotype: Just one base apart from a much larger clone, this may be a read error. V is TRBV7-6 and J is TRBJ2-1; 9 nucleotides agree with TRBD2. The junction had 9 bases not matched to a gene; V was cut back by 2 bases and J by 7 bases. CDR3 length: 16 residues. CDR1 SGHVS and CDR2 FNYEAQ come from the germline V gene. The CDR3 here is CASSLRVGTSLNEQFF. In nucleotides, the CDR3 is TGTGCCAGCAGCTTACGGGTAGGGACTAGCCTTAATGAGCAGTTCTTC.

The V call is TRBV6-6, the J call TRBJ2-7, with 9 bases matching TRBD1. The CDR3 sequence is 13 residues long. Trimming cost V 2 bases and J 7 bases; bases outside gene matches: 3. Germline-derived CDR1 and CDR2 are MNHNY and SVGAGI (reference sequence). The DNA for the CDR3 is TGTGCCAGCAGTTACGACAGGGGGTGGGAGCAGTACTTC. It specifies CASSYDRGWEQYF.

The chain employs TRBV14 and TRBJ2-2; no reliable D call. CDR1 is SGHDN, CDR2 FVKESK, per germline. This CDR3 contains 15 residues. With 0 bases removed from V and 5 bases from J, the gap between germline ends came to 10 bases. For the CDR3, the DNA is TGTGCCAGCAGCCAAGAGGCGGCAGCAACCGGGGAGCTGTTTTTT. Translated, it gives CASSQEAAATGELFF.

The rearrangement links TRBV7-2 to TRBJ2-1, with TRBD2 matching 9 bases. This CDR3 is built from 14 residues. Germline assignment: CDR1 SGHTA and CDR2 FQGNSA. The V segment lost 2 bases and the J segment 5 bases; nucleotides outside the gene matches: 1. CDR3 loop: CASSLSGGNNEQFF. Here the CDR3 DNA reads TGTGCCAGCAGCTTAAGCGGGGGGAACAATGAGCAGTTCTTC.

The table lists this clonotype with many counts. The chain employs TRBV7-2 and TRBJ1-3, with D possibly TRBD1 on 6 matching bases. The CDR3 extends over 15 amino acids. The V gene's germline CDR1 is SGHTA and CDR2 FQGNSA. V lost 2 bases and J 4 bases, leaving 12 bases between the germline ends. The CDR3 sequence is CASSLITGTGNTIYF. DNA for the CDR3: TGTGCCAGCAGCTTAATTACCGGGACAGGAAACACCATATATTTT. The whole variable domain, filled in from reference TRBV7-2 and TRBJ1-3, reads GAGVSQSPSNKVTEKGKDVELRCDPISGHTALYWYRQSLGQGLEFLIYFQGNSAPDKSGLPSDRFSAERTGGSVSTLTIQRTQQEDSAVYLCASSLITGTGNTIYFGEGSWLTVV.

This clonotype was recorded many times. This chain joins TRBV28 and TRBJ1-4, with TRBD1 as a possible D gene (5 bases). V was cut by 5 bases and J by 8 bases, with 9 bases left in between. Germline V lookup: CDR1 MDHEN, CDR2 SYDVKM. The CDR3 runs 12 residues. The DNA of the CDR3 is TGTGCCAGCAGTGCCAGGGACGAAAAACTGTTTTTT. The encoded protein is CASSARDEKLFF.

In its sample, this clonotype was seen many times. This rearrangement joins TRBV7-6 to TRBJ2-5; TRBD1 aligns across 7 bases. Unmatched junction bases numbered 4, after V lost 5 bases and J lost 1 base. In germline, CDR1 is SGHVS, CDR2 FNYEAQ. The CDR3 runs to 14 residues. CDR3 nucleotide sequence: TGTGCCAGCAGCCATGGACAGGCCCAAGAGACCCAGTACTTC. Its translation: CASSHGQAQETQYF.

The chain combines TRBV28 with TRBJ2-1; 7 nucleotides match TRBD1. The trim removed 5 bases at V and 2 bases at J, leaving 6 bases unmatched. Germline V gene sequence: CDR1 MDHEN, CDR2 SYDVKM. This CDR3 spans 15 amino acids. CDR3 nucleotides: TGTGCCAGCAGTCGGAACAGGGGAACCTACAATGAGCAGTTCTTC. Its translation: CASSRNRGTYNEQFF.

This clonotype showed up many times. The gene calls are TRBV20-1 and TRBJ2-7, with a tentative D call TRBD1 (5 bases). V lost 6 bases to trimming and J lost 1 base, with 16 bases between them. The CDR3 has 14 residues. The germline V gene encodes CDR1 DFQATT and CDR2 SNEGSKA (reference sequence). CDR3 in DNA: TGCAGTGCCCCCGGAACGACAGCGTCCTACGAGCAGTACTTC. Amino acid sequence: CSAPGTTASYEQYF.

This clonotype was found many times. The CDR3 nucleotides read TGCGCCAGCAGCCAAGGACAGGGGGGGTACTATGGCTACACCTTC. Its protein product is CASSQGQGGYYGYTF. The chain employs TRBV4-3 and TRBJ1-2, with 9 bases aligning to TRBD1. The CDR3 covers 15 residues. J lost 3 bases, V lost 1 base, and 3 bases had no gene match. Germline assignment: CDR1 LGHNA and CDR2 YSLEER.